This TCR beta chain was sequenced during a study of shared clonotypes between healthy human individuals. The study, taken as a whole, reports: What rarefaction showed was incomplete sorted-subset sequencing despite large depth. Naive subsets generally had larger estimated richness than memory subsets.

Each subset's genomic DNA was shared equally among a number of immunoSEQ plates. The assay was immunoSEQ multiplex PCR, and TCRdb's table has in-frame clones only and misses some. This table has under 650,000 clones, around 96% appearing once. In the case of this clone: Its antigen remains unidentified.

V lost 0 bases, J lost 4 bases, and 9 bases lay in between. The V gene's germline CDR1 is SGHRS and CDR2 YFSETQ. The CDR3 runs 14 residues. Every donor, a Caucasian adult, lived in Nashville, Tennessee. The receptor comes from a woman younger than 45 in good health. This chain uses TRBV5-1 with TRBJ2-3, with D maybe TRBD2 (6 bases). Sequencing used naive CD4+ T cells sorted from blood. The subset: CD45RA+ positively selected. The CDR3 bases are TGCGCCAGCAGCTTGGGGACTATTCCAGATACGCAGTATTTT. Protein product: CASSLGTIPDTQYF.